Here is one T cell receptor (beta chain) with its context. Its antigen is as yet unknown. The length of the CDR3 is 15 residues. Germline V CDR1 and CDR2: SGHNT, YENEEA. V dropped 3 bases and J dropped 4; count of bases not matched to a gene: 4. This entry belongs to a study of T cell repertoires in cytomegalovirus infection. For the study at large: Well-studied HLA-B-restricted epitopes and recently identified HLA-C-restricted epitopes of CMV were both used in the study. Indications came from public TCR beta signatures; they pointed to CMV infection and to a matching HLA type.

TCRdb re-called the reads through MiXCR, storing one row per CDR3 protein. The sample shows fewer than 950,000 distinct CDR3 sequences, around a third of them seen only once. Study results and caveats: The response measured ex vivo was dominated by TCR beta clonotypes (HLA-C-restricted and CMV-specific). Using cumulative public TCR beta family frequency, the authors identified those who carried CMV together with the relevant HLA.

This chain connects TRBV11-3 to TRBJ2-3, with 10 bases that match TRBD2. Sequencing was performed on cultured CD8+ T cells from PBMCs, taken from culture after CMV antigen stimulation. The receptor's source is a human donor in good health (CMV status not recorded). Some clones in this sample may be carry-over from other donors' samples. In DNA form, the CDR3 reads TGTGCCAGCAGCTTTAGCGGGGGGAGTGCAGATACGCAGTATTTT. It yields the protein CASSFSGGSADTQYF.